The T cell receptor (beta chain) under discussion was sequenced for a study of breast tumors, draining lymph nodes, adjacent tissues. Study results and caveats: That most tumor T cells come from lymph nodes remained unproven. Compared with lymph nodes, tumors were less diverse; compared with nontumor tissue, more. Luminal-like breast cancer showed significantly higher tumor–nontumor repertoire similarity than basal-like.

Concerning this clonotype: Antigen: not known. A junction boundary mismatches the germline segment, possibly from a read error.

MiXCR was run by TCRdb on the multiplex PCR reads, yielding one entry per CDR3 protein. The sample includes around 14,000 distinct CDR3 sequences, 45% to 70% seen only once; the top ten take around 30%. CDR3 length: 13 residues. Germline V lookup: CDR1 DFQATT, CDR2 SNEGSKA (reference sequence). This sequence was found in a female donor with breast cancer. Some clones in this sample may be carry-over from other donors' samples. The material sequenced was tumor-adjacent breast tissue. V gene TRBV20-1 combines with J gene TRBJ2-1, with D perhaps matching TRBD2 (5 bases). The CDR3 is CSAKPSSYNEQSF. CDR3 coding DNA: TGCAGTGCTAAGCCTAGCTCCTACAATGAGCAGTCCTTC.